This TCR beta chain was captured in a study of T cells in Graves' hyperthyroidism and ophthalmopathy (dated by TCRdb to between 2018 and 2020). Concerning the study at large: Peripheral blood was sampled at the time of initial diagnosis, prior to any treatment. A discovery cohort of approximately 100 patients, roughly 45 with Graves' ophthalmopathy and about 58 with stable Graves' hyperthyroidism, was used to find distinguishing TCR V-J signatures. Prospective prediction of ophthalmopathy was tested in an independent validation cohort consisting of 18 to 20 hyperthyroidism patients and 15 to 17 patients who later progressed to ophthalmopathy. The 100 discovery patients were randomly split 7:3 into training and test sets. The study also compared thyroid tissue and blood T-cell repertoires from a handful of Graves' hyperthyroidism patients. Once sampling was done, hyperthyroidism patients were given methimazole at a starting dose of 30 mg daily, whereas ophthalmopathy patients were given high-dose intravenous methylprednisolone. The paper describes TCR Vbeta CDR3 sequencing of about 140 peripheral blood samples, made up of under 50 ophthalmopathy patients, over 70 hyperthyroidism patients and about 17 progressor patients.

General study outcomes and caveats: Blood samples also contained most of the expanded thyroid clonotypes (frequency above 0.001), which suggests that blood repertoires may reflect thyroid immune responses. Sample size was not statistically predetermined, and investigators were not blinded to group allocation. A 13 V-J signature model separated ophthalmopathy from stable hyperthyroidism, with approximately 86% sensitivity and 81.08% specificity in cross-validation and 80%/75% in testing. In validation, progression to ophthalmopathy was predicted by the model with around 70% sensitivity and just over 72% specificity, a median of approximately 6.5 months before onset.

A note on this clonotype: Its cognate antigen has yet to be identified. Base qualities are not provided; no much larger clone lies one nucleotide away.

A patient counted as having stable Graves' hyperthyroidism if no progression to ophthalmopathy occurred over 18 months of follow-up. Hyperthyroidism patients were newly diagnosed, had a disease duration of under 2 months, and were aged 18 to 65 years. Exclusion was applied to patients with uncontrolled infections, other autoimmune diseases, pregnancy or lactation. Clinical symptoms, serum thyroxine and TRAb, thyroid ultrasound, and orbital computed tomography formed the basis for the diagnoses. PBMCs were separated from under 11 ml of fresh peripheral blood using Ficoll-Paque density gradient centrifugation. Total RNA was extracted with Trizol reagent, and quality was checked on an Agilent 2100 Bioanalyzer. The TCR beta CDR3 regions were amplified from the RNA transcripts. The TCR CDR3 was subjected to a first round of RT-PCR using the HTBI primer set and the Qiagen OneStep RT-PCR kit. Libraries were constructed in a second round of multiplex PCR, after which size selection and purification were performed. Paired-end sequencing of the libraries was performed with 100 bp reads on an Illumina HiSeq2000. The authors processed their data as follows. Raw data were processed with SOAPnuke, discarding reads with adapters, uncalled bases, mean Phred below 15, or no exact constant-primer or identifier match. High-quality paired reads were merged with COPE v1.2.5, and unique nucleotide sequences were defined as clonotypes. MiTCR v1.1 was used to align clonotypes to the IMGT TRBV, TRBD and TRBJ reference segments. Analysis was restricted to V-J combinations with a frequency above 0.0001, which covered just over 98% of repertoires. The TCS score was defined as F50 (clonal expansion) divided by E x V (chaos), with BLOSUM62-based TCRdist calculated between CDR3 peptides within each V-J. Welch's t-statistics and random forest reduced just over 500 V-J features to some 14, which were used in a naive Bayes classifier (R e1071). TCRdb passed the public sequencing reads through fastp at Q25 and MiXCR, retaining productive beta sequences. All rows with the same CDR3 protein become a single entry with the most common DNA and genes. The authors' filters were not applied to this entry. In all, the sample holds about 620,000 distinct CDR3 sequences, and around 15% of those were seen once. Over 3.5% of the sample is in the top ten clones.

V is cut back by 7 bases and J by 3 bases, with 12 bases in the junction unmatched. Counted from cysteine to phenylalanine, this CDR3 has 16 amino acids. Of all the DNA, just the CDR3 is kept, 48 bases in frame from base 1. The CDR1 and CDR2 encoded by the germline V gene are MNHNS and SASEGT. The sequenced material came from blood. The V gene is TRBV6-1 and the J gene is TRBJ1-5; 7 junctional bases match TRBD1. This receptor was obtained from a woman in her thirties with Graves' hyperthyroidism. The CDR3 in this case is CASKRQGTVYNQPQHF. The sequence in DNA is TGTGCCAGCAAACGACAGGGAACGGTGTACAATCAGCCCCAGCATTTT.